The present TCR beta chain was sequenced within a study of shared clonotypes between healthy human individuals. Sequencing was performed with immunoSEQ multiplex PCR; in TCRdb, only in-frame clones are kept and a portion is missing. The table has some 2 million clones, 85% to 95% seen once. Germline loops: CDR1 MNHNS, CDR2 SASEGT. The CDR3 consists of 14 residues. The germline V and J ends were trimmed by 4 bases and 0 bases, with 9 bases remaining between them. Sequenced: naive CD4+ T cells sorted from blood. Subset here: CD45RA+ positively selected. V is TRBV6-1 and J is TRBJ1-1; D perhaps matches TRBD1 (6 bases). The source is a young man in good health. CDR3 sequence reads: CASSVTGLNTEAFF. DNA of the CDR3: TGTGCCAGCAGTGTCACAGGGTTGAACACTGAAGCTTTCTTT.